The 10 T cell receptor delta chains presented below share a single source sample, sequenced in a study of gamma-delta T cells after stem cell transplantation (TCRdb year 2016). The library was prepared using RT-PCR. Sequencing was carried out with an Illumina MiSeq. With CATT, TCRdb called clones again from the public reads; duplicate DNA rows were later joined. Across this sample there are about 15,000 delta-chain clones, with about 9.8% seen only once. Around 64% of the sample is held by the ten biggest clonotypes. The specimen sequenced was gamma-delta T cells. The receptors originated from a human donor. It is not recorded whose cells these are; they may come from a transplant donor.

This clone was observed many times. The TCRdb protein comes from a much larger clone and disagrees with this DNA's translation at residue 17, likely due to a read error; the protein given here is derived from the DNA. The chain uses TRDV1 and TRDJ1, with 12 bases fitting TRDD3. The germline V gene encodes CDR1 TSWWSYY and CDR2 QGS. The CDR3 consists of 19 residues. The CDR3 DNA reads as TGTGCTCTTGGGGAACTAGAGCCCCCCGACTGGGGGATACAGGATAAACCCATCTTT. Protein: CALGELEPPDWGIQDKPIF.

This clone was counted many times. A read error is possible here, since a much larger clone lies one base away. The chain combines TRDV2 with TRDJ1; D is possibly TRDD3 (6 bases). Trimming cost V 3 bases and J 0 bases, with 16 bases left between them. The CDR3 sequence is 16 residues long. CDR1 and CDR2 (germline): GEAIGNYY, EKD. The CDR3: CACDARRGSDTDKLIF. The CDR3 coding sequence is TGTGCCTGTGACGCCCGTAGGGGATCGGACACCGATAAACTCATCTTT.

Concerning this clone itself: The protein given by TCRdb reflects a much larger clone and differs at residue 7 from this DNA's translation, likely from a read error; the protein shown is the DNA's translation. The CDR3, as DNA: TGTGCTCTTGGGAATAGCCTCAACTGGGGGATACAGGGGTACACCGATAAACTCATCTTT. This encodes CALGNSLNWGIQGYTDKLIF. V is TRDV1 and J is TRDJ1; TRDD3 agrees at 12 bases. The CDR3 spans 20 residues. Per the germline V gene, CDR1 is TSWWSYY and CDR2 is QGS. Unmatched junction bases numbered 16, after V lost 5 bases and J lost 0 bases.

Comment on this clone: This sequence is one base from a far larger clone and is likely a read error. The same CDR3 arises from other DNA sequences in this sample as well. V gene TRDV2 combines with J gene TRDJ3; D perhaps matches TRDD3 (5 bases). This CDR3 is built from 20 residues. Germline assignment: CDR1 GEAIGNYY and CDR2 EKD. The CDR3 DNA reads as TGTGCCTGTGACACTCCCGGGGAAGACCAGAGCTCCTGGGACACCCGCCAGATGTTTTTC. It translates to CACDTPGEDQSSWDTRQMFF.

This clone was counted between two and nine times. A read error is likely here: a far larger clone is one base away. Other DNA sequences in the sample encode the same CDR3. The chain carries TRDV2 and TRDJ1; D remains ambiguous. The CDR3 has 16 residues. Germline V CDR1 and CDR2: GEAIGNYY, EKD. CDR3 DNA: TGTGCCTGTGACACCATGGGCCTTAGGTACACCGATAAGCTCATCTTT. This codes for CACDTMGLRYTDKLIF.

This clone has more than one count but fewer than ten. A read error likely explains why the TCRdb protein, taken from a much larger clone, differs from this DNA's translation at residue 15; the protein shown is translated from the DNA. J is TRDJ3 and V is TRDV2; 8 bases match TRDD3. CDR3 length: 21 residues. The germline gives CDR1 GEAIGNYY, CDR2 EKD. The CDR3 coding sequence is TGTGCCTGTGACTCCGGAGGGCTGGGGGAAACAAGCTCCTGGGGCACCCGACAGATGTTTTTC. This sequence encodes CACDSGGLGETSSWGTRQMFF.

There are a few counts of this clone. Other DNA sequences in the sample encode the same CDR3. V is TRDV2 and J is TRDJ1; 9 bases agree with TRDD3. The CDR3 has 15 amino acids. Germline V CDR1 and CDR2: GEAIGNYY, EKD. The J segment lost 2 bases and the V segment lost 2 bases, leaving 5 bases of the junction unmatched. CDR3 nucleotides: TGTGCCTGTGACATACTGGGGGACACGACCGATAAACTCATCTTT. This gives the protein CACDILGDTTDKLIF.

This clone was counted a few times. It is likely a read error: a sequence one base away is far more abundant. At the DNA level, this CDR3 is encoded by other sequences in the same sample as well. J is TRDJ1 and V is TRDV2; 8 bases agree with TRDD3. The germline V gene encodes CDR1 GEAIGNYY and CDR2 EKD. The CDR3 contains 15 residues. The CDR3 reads CACDTLGERADKLIF. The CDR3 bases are TGCGCCTGTGACACCCTGGGGGAACGGGCCGATAAACTCATCTTT.

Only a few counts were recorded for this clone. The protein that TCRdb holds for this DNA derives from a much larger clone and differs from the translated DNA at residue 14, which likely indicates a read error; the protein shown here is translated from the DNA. CDR3 sequence: CACDTVTGGYGGYADKLIF. The CDR3 DNA follows: TGTGCCTGTGACACCGTTACTGGGGGATACGGTGGGTACGCCGATAAACTCATCTTT. The chain links TRDV2 to TRDJ1, with 13 bases lining up with TRDD3. The CDR3 sequence is 19 residues long. Trimming removed 0 bases from V and 3 bases from J; junction bases left unmatched: 12. Germline V gene lookup returns CDR1 GEAIGNYY and CDR2 EKD.

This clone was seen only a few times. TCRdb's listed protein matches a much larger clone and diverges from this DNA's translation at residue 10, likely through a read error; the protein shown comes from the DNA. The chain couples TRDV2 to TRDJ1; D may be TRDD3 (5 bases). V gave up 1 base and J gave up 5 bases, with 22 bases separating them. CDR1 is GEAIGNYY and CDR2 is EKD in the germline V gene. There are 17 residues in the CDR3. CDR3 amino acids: CACDTWVGLVDKDKLIF. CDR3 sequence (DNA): TGTGCCTGTGACACTTGGGTCGGACTGGTGGACAAGGATAAACTCATCTTT.